The clone carrying this TCR beta chain has a single count. From germline, CDR1 is SGHRS and CDR2 YFSETQ. V was pared by 0 bases and J by 0 bases, with 13 bases between. This CDR3 has 16 residues. The data are from a study of blood T cell repertoires in COVID-19. TCRdb's table, derived via immunoSEQ multiplex PCR, lists solely in-frame clones and lacks some. The data hold about 130,000 clones, with roughly 80% observed a single time. The source of this sequence is an elderly woman with acute or convalescent COVID-19. This chain joins TRBV5-1 and TRBJ2-7; D is uncertain. Sequencing was done on a sample of peripheral blood. CDR3 nucleotides: TGCGCCAGCAGCTTGGTTTCTCTCCCCCGCTCCTACGAGCAGTACTTC. It encodes CASSLVSLPRSYEQYF.